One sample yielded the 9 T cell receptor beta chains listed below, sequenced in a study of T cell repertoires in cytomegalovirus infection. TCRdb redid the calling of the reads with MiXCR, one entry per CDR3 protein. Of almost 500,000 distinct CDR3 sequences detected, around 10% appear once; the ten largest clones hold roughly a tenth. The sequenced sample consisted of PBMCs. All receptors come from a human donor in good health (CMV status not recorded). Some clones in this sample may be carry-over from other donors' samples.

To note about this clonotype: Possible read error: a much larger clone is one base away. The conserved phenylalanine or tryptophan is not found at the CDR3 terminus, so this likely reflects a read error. The CDR3 loop reads CSARDPQGARETQYY. The CDR3 DNA is TGCAGTGCTAGAGATCCTCAGGGGGCGCGGGAGACCCAGTACTAC. The chain carries TRBV20-1 and TRBJ2-5; 8 positions agree with TRBD1. The CDR3 loop spans 15 amino acids. V shed 0 bases, J shed 5 bases, and the junction held 8 bases outside the gene matches. Germline V gives CDR1 DFQATT, CDR2 SNEGSKA (reference sequence).

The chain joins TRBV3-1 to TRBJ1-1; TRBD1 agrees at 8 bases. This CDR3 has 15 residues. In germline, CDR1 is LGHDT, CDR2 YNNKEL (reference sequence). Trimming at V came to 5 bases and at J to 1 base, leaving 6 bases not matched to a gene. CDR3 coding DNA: TGTGCCAGCAGCTGCGGACAGGGTTCGAACACTGAAGCTTTCTTT. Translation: CASSCGQGSNTEAFF.

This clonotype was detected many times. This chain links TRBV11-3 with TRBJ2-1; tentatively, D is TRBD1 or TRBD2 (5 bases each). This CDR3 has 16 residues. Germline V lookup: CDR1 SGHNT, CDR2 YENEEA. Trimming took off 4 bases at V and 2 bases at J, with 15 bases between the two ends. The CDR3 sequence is CASSSGTPDPYNEQFF. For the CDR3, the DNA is TGTGCCAGCAGCTCCGGGACCCCGGACCCCTACAATGAGCAGTTCTTC.

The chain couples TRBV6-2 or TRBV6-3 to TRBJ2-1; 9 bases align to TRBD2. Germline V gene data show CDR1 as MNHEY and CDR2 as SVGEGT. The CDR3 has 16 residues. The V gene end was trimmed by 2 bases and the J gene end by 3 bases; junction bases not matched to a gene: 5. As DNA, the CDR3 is TGTGCCAGCAGTTACCGTCCTAGCGGGATCTACAATGAGCAGTTCTTC. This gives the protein CASSYRPSGIYNEQFF.

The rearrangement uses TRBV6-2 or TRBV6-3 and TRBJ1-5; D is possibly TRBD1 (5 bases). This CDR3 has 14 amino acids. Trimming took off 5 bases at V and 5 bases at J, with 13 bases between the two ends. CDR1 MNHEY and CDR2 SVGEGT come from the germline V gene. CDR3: CASSGGGFDQPQHF. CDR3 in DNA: TGTGCCAGCAGTGGGGGAGGGTTCGATCAGCCCCAGCATTTT.

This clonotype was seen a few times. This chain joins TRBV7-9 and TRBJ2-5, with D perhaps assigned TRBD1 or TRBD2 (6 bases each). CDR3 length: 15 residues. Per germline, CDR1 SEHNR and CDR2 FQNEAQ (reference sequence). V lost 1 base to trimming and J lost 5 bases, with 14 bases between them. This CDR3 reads CASSLEEGVGETQYF. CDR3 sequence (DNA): TGTGCCAGCAGCTTAGAGGAGGGGGTCGGGGAGACCCAGTACTTC.

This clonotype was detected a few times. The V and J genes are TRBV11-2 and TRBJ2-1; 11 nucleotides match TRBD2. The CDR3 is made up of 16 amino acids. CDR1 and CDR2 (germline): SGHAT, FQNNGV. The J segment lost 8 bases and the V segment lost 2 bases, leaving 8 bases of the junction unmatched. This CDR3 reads CASSLQTSGGRDEQFF. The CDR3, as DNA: TGTGCCAGCAGCTTACAAACTAGCGGGGGAAGGGATGAGCAGTTCTTC.

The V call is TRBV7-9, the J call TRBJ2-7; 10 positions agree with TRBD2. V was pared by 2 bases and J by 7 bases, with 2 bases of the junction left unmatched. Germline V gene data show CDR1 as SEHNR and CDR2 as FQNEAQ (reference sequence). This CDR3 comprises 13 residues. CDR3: CASSLTSGTEQYF. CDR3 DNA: TGTGCCAGCAGCTTAACTAGCGGGACAGAGCAGTACTTC. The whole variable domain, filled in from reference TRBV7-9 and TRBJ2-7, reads DTGVSQNPRHKITKRGQNVTFRCDPISEHNRLYWYRQTLGQGPEFLTYFQNEAQLEKSRLLSDRFSAERPKGSFSTLEIQRTEQGDSAMYLCASSLTSGTEQYFGPGTRLTVT.

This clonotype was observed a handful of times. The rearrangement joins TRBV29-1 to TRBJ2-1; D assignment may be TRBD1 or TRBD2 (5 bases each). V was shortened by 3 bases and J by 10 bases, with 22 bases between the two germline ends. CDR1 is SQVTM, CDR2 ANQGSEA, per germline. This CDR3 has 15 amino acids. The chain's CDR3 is CSVDPGRTVSREQFF. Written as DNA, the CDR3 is TGCAGCGTTGACCCGGGACGGACCGTATCAAGGGAGCAGTTCTTC.